A selection of T cell receptor beta chains follows, all from one sample in a study of blood T cell repertoires in COVID-19. Libraries were prepared by immunoSEQ multiplex PCR; TCRdb keeps only in-frame clonotypes and omits some of them. The table lists approximately 250,000 clones, 70% to 85% of them singletons, with over 12% in the top ten. Source material: PBMCs or T cells enriched from blood (not recorded which). The receptors shown here come from a middle-aged man who had recovered from COVID-19. Each CDR3 is given with its conserved first and last residue. Each record gives: V gene, D gene, clone size, J gene, CDR3 protein, CDR3 DNA. A D gene is named only where the DNA matches it firmly. Expanded clones are given a class, and other clones once, few, many or no size at all.

TRBV29-1	TRBD1	-	TRBJ1-1	CSVRGDSEAFF	TGCAGCGTCCGTGGGGACAGTGAAGCTTTCTTT
TRBV6-5	TRBD1	-	TRBJ2-2	CASSFPGQGTGELFF	TGTGCCAGCAGTTTCCCGGGACAGGGGACCGGGGAGCTGTTTTTT
TRBV12-5	-	-	TRBJ2-3	CASGRDTDTQYF	TGTGCTAGTGGTCGCGACACAGATACGCAGTATTTT
TRBV11-2	TRBD2	-	TRBJ2-1	CASSSWTSGRNEQFF	TGTGCCAGCAGCTCCTGGACTAGCGGGAGGAATGAGCAGTTCTTC
TRBV28	-	-	TRBJ2-5	CASSWFSRAQETQYF	TGTGCCAGCAGTTGGTTTAGCAGGGCCCAAGAGACCCAGTACTTC
TRBV10-1	TRBD1	-	TRBJ1-5	CASNKGQGTQPQHF	TGCGCCAGCAATAAGGGACAGGGGACTCAGCCCCAGCATTTT
TRBV19	TRBD1	-	TRBJ1-1	CASSIQGDTEAFF	TGTGCCAGTAGTATACAGGGGGACACTGAAGCTTTCTTT
TRBV11-2	-	-	TRBJ2-7	CASRRSGYEQYF	TGTGCCAGCAGACGTAGCGGCTACGAGCAGTACTTC
TRBV7-6	-	-	TRBJ1-1	CASSLRNRNEAFF	TGTGCCAGCAGCCTGAGAAACAGGAATGAAGCTTTCTTT
TRBV27	TRBD1	-	TRBJ2-3	CASSPLPGQGFTDTQYF	TGTGCCAGCAGCCCTCTCCCGGGACAGGGATTCACAGATACGCAGTATTTT
TRBV9	-	-	TRBJ1-1	CASSPQGPNTEAFF	TGTGCCAGCAGCCCGCAGGGGCCGAACACTGAAGCTTTCTTT
TRBV10-1	-	once	TRBJ2-7	CASSASASVTYEQYF	TGCGCCAGCAGTGCCAGCGCTAGCGTTACCTACGAGCAGTACTTC
TRBV28	-	-	TRBJ1-5	CASSFILSQPQHF	TGTGCCAGCAGTTTTATCCTAAGTCAGCCCCAGCATTTT
TRBV7-3	TRBD2	-	TRBJ2-1	CASSTTSHGEQFF	TGTGCCAGCAGCACGACTAGCCACGGTGAGCAGTTCTTC
TRBV18	TRBD2	-	TRBJ2-3	CASSPTYGTSNSADTQYF	TGTGCCAGCTCACCCACGTACGGGACTAGCAATTCGGCAGATACGCAGTATTTT
TRBV27	TRBD1	once	TRBJ1-6	CASSFRQGTSPLHF	TGTGCCAGCAGTTTTCGACAGGGCACATCACCCCTCCACTTT
TRBV4-1	TRBD1	-	TRBJ2-7	CASSPVEGASHEQYF	TGCGCCAGCAGCCCCGTTGAGGGGGCCAGTCACGAGCAGTACTTC
TRBV5-4	TRBD2	few	TRBJ2-4	CASSLATSANKNIQYF	TGTGCCAGCAGCCTCGCGACTAGCGCGAATAAAAACATTCAGTACTTC
TRBV28	-	-	TRBJ1-2	CASSLAGPNYGYTF	TGTGCCAGCAGTTTAGCAGGCCCTAACTATGGCTACACCTTC
TRBV3-1/TRBV3-2	-	-	TRBJ1-3	CASSHLDFFSGNTIYF	TGTGCCAGCAGCCATTTGGACTTTTTCTCTGGAAACACCATATATTTT
TRBV27	TRBD1	-	TRBJ2-7	CASSWRTGVPYEQYF	TGTGCCAGCAGTTGGCGGACAGGGGTCCCCTACGAGCAGTACTTC
TRBV9	TRBD2	-	TRBJ2-7	CASSVTSGSYEQYF	TGTGCCAGCAGCGTGACTAGCGGGAGCTACGAGCAGTACTTC
TRBV9	TRBD2	-	TRBJ2-7	CASSGGLAGSYEQYF	TGTGCCAGCAGCGGGGGACTAGCGGGGAGCTACGAGCAGTACTTC